This is a list of T cell receptor beta chains from one sample in a study of T cell responses to AZD1222 COVID-19 vaccine. Clones were sequenced by immunoSEQ multiplex PCR, and TCRdb holds only the in-frame ones, with some missing. The sample consists of under 130,000 clones, nearly 90% of them appearing once. Material: peripheral blood, obtained 28 days after the second AZD1222 dose. The receptor set was obtained from an adult who received the AZD1222 COVID-19 vaccine. Both conserved end residues are trimmed from each CDR3.

V: TRBV5-1; J: TRBJ1-4; CDR3: ASSLGQSKLF
V: TRBV5-3; J: TRBJ1-1; CDR3: ARSLVIHPEAF
V: TRBV6-5; J: TRBJ2-1; CDR3: ASSPRNGPYNEQF
V: TRBV4-1; J: TRBJ1-2; CDR3: ASSQDGGRAGEGYT
V: TRBV28; J: TRBJ1-1; CDR3: ASSLEGLTTEAF
V: TRBV15; J: TRBJ2-1; CDR3: ATSNSGSSYNEQF
V: TRBV14; J: TRBJ2-7; CDR3: ASSQPSSYEQY
V: TRBV19; J: TRBJ2-4; CDR3: ASSIGLWDIQY
V: TRBV5-1; J: TRBJ2-1; CDR3: ASGLDSPPYNEQF
V: TRBV29-1; J: TRBJ2-2; CDR3: SVMNTGELF
V: TRBV11-2; J: TRBJ2-1; CDR3: ASSLSGDSYNEQF
V: TRBV27; J: TRBJ1-6; CDR3: ASSWGVGNSPLH
V: TRBV28; J: TRBJ1-3; CDR3: ASSLPRNSGNTIY
V: TRBV10-3; J: TRBJ2-5; CDR3: AIRSGTTQETQY
V: TRBV28; J: TRBJ1-5; CDR3: ASSWTGDSNQPQH
V: TRBV30; J: TRBJ1-6; CDR3: AWRPTGGGSPLH
V: TRBV30; J: TRBJ1-2; CDR3: AWSVQGGNYGYT
V: TRBV4-3; J: TRBJ2-7; CDR3: ASSQGTTNYEQY
V: TRBV4-2; J: TRBJ1-1; CDR3: ASRGQGGTEAF
V: TRBV11-3; J: TRBJ2-2; CDR3: ASSLDGGTGNTGELF
V: TRBV6-4; J: TRBJ2-1; CDR3: ASSDSGTGTEQF
V: TRBV28; J: TRBJ2-3; CDR3: ASRGSSSTDTQY
V: TRBV25-1; J: TRBJ2-1; CDR3: ASNRDREQF
V: TRBV7-9; J: TRBJ1-5; CDR3: ASSLGVNQPQH
V: TRBV19; J: TRBJ1-1; CDR3: ASNYRGRNTEAF
V: TRBV7-2; J: TRBJ2-5; CDR3: ASSPLGQTQY
V: TRBV9; J: TRBJ1-3; CDR3: ASSVVTDGNTIY
V: TRBV4-3; J: TRBJ2-7; CDR3: ASSRNPVAHTYEQY
V: TRBV2; J: TRBJ1-5; CDR3: ASKGVAGGNQPQH
V: TRBV28; J: TRBJ2-7; CDR3: ASSASGGWY
V: TRBV30; J: TRBJ1-1; CDR3: AWSEITEAF
V: TRBV5-6; J: TRBJ1-5; CDR3: ASSLAAAGNQPQH
V: TRBV11-3; J: TRBJ2-2; CDR3: ASTRGDFSDTGELF
V: TRBV29-1; J: TRBJ2-1; CDR3: SVPHRATYNEQF
V: TRBV6-2/TRBV6-3; J: TRBJ2-1; CDR3: ASSYGFTSNEQF
V: TRBV18; J: TRBJ1-1; CDR3: ASSPLTTGRGTEAF
V: TRBV7-9; J: TRBJ1-1; CDR3: AVTGVGNTEAF
V: TRBV18; J: TRBJ1-3; CDR3: ASSPTIQVNTIY
V: TRBV4-1; J: TRBJ1-5; CDR3: ASSRQYNQPQH
V: TRBV19; J: TRBJ1-5; CDR3: ASSRQGSYNQPQH